Below are 29 T cell receptor beta chains sequenced from a single sample in a study of human T cells and chemical hapten exposure. Time point defined: patch test 3, about 24 weeks after DPC sensitization. Treatment defined: therapeutic diphenylcyclopropenone sensitization with weekly scalp DPC. TCRdb ran MiXCR on the RACE reads and lists one entry per CDR3 protein. The top ten hold roughly 2% of the sample, which has approximately 60,000 distinct CDR3 sequences, 11% seen once. Specimen: whole blood, collected in connection with sensitization to the hapten diphenylcyclopropenone (DPC). The receptor source for this set is a woman aged 25 to 39 with alopecia areata. Some clones in this sample may be carry-over from other donors' samples.

This clonotype has more than one count but fewer than ten. This chain connects TRBV4-1 to TRBJ1-1, with D unresolved. This CDR3 comprises 12 residues. The V gene lost 0 bases and the J gene lost 8 bases, with 7 bases spanning the gap. The germline V gene encodes CDR1 MGHRA and CDR2 YSYEKL. CDR3 sequence: CASSQEGIEAFF. CDR3 coding DNA: TGCGCCAGCAGCCAAGAAGGGATCGAAGCTTTCTTT.

This clonotype was detected a few times. V gene TRBV7-2 combines with J gene TRBJ2-5; the match to TRBD1 covers 8 bases. The CDR3 extends over 12 amino acids. Germline loops: CDR1 SGHTA, CDR2 FQGNSA. V was pared by 5 bases and J by 6 bases, with 2 bases of the junction left unmatched. CDR3 loop: CASSRTGKTQYF. DNA for the CDR3: TGTGCCAGCAGCCGGACAGGGAAGACCCAGTACTTC.

This clonotype was seen repeatedly, ten times or more. The rearrangement links TRBV28 to TRBJ2-4; D gene unclear. CDR1 and CDR2 (germline): MDHEN, SYDVKM. The CDR3 is made up of 16 amino acids. Trimming took 5 bases from V and 0 from J, leaving 14 bases between them. The DNA for the CDR3 is TGTGCCAGCAGTCAAAGGACGCGACTAGCCAAAAACATTCAGTACTTC. Encoded protein: CASSQRTRLAKNIQYF.

This clonotype was found many times. CDR3: CSARDRGVAVSQHF. CDR3 in DNA: TGCAGTGCTAGAGATCGGGGGGTGGCTGTGTCCCAGCATTTT. This rearrangement joins TRBV20-1 to TRBJ1-5, with D tentatively TRBD1 (5 bases). V was shortened by 0 bases and J by 11 bases, with 17 bases between the two germline ends. CDR1 is DFQATT and CDR2 is SNEGSKA in the germline V gene (reference sequence). The CDR3 consists of 14 residues.

A single count supports this clonotype. The V and J genes are TRBV9 and TRBJ2-3; 13 bases agree with TRBD2. The CDR3 has 16 residues. The V gene end was trimmed by 4 bases and the J gene end by 4 bases; junction bases not matched to a gene: 6. Per germline, CDR1 SGDLS and CDR2 YYNGEE. CDR3 sequence reads: CASSKTSGGQPDTQYF. The DNA of the CDR3 is TGTGCCAGCAGCAAGACTAGCGGGGGGCAGCCAGATACGCAGTATTTT. The full variable domain, rest sourced from reference TRBV9 and TRBJ2-3, is DSGVTQTPKHLITATGQRVTLRCSPRSGDLSVYWYQQSLDQGLQFLIQYYNGEERAKGNILERFSAQQFPDLHSELNLSSLELGDSALYFCASSKTSGGQPDTQYFGPGTRLTVL.

CDR3 coding DNA: TGTGCCAGCAGCCAGCCCGGGCAATACAATGAGCAGTTCTTC. Protein sequence: CASSQPGQYNEQFF. The chain employs TRBV3-1 and TRBJ2-1; D is ambiguous. Germline CDR1 reads LGHDT; CDR2 reads YNNKEL (reference sequence). The V gene lost 3 bases and the J gene lost 4 bases, with 10 bases spanning the gap. This CDR3 has 14 residues.

This clonotype was observed many times. V gene TRBV4-2 combines with J gene TRBJ1-6; 7 nucleotides line up with TRBD1. Germline assignment: CDR1 LGHNA and CDR2 YNFKEQ. The CDR3 has 16 amino acids. Trimming removed 5 bases from V and 9 bases from J; junction bases left unmatched: 13. As DNA, the CDR3 is TGTGCCAGCAGCTCGGACAGGCGAGGTATAATTTCACCCCTCCACTTT. Translation gives CASSSDRRGIISPLHF.

The V call is TRBV20-1, the J call TRBJ1-1, with D tentatively TRBD1 (6 bases). The CDR3 has 12 residues. V gave up 6 bases and J gave up 4 bases, with 12 bases separating them. Germline V gene data show CDR1 as DFQATT and CDR2 as SNEGSKA (reference sequence). The CDR3 reads CSAEKGGTEAFF. The CDR3 coding sequence is TGCAGTGCAGAGAAGGGGGGCACTGAAGCTTTCTTT.

This clonotype was observed many times. The V call is TRBV2, the J call TRBJ2-5; perhaps D is TRBD1 or TRBD2 (6 bases each). CDR3 length equals 15 residues. Per germline, CDR1 SNHLY and CDR2 FYNNEI. Trimming left V 6 bases short and J 0 bases short, with 14 bases between. In nucleotides, the CDR3 is TGTGCCAGCAGGCCCGGAGGGGGGTACCAAGAGACCCAGTACTTC. The encoded protein is CASRPGGGYQETQYF.

This clonotype was recorded many times. The V gene is TRBV6-1, the J gene TRBJ1-1; D ambiguous. Trimming cost V 5 bases and J 2 bases, with 9 bases left between them. The CDR3 loop spans 13 amino acids. Looked up from germline, CDR1 is MNHNS and CDR2 is SASEGT. The CDR3 spells CASSPRLNTEAFF. The CDR3 DNA sequence: TGTGCCAGCAGTCCACGGCTTAACACTGAAGCTTTCTTT.

This clonotype turned up a few times. J is TRBJ1-2 and V is TRBV20-1; D possibly corresponds to TRBD1 (6 bases). CDR1 is DFQATT and CDR2 is SNEGSKA in the germline V gene (reference sequence). With 6 bases removed from V and 0 bases from J, the gap between germline ends came to 11 bases. This CDR3 is 13 amino acids long. The CDR3 DNA reads TGCAGTGCCAAGGACAGCACTAACTATGGCTACACCTTC. This gives the protein CSAKDSTNYGYTF.

This clonotype has more than one count but fewer than ten. The chain links TRBV6-6 to TRBJ1-5, with D uncertain. Germline-derived CDR1 and CDR2 are MNHNY and SVGAGI (reference sequence). V gave up 4 bases and J gave up 13 bases, with 17 bases separating them. The CDR3 sequence is 13 residues long. The CDR3 is CASSSDRTPKQHF. The DNA of the CDR3 is TGTGCCAGCAGTTCCGACCGAACACCAAAACAGCATTTT.

Many counts were recorded for this clonotype. This rearrangement joins TRBV5-4 to TRBJ2-1; tentatively, D is TRBD1 or TRBD2 (5 bases each). The CDR3 extends over 15 amino acids. Trimming removed 4 bases from V and 4 bases from J, with 15 bases in between. Looked up from germline, CDR1 is SGHNT and CDR2 is YYREEE (reference sequence). The CDR3 sequence is CASSPRMGVYNEQFF. Here the CDR3 DNA reads TGTGCCAGCAGCCCCAGAATGGGGGTATACAATGAGCAGTTCTTC.

This clonotype occurred many times. The chain has TRBV2 and TRBJ2-3, with 7 bases aligning to TRBD2. The CDR3 spans 15 residues. Trimming at V came to 5 bases and at J to 0 bases, leaving 5 bases not matched to a gene. CDR1 is SNHLY and CDR2 is FYNNEI in the germline V gene. CDR3 coding DNA: TGTGCCAGCAGTCGACTGACTAGCAGCACAGATACGCAGTATTTT. Its translation: CASSRLTSSTDTQYF.

The rearrangement uses TRBV20-1 and TRBJ1-2, with D unclear. Germline CDR1 and CDR2: DFQATT and SNEGSKA (reference sequence). This CDR3 is built from 12 residues. V dropped 1 base and J dropped 5 bases, with 8 bases sitting between them. The CDR3 DNA reads as TGCAGTGCTAGAGTTGCAGGTTATGGCTACACCTTC. Translated: CSARVAGYGYTF.

This clonotype was observed a handful of times. The rearrangement joins TRBV11-3 to TRBJ2-1, with TRBD2 identical over 7 bases. CDR1 SGHNT and CDR2 YENEEA come from the germline V gene. CDR3 length: 13 amino acids. The ends lost 5 bases at V and 9 bases at J; junction bases unmatched: 7. As DNA, the CDR3 is TGTGCCAGCAGCCAAGCCAGGGAGGGTGAGCAGTTCTTC. Its translation: CASSQAREGEQFF.

The table lists this clonotype with a few counts. This sequence joins TRBV7-8 and TRBJ2-7; 9 nucleotides agree with TRBD2. From germline, CDR1 is SGHVS and CDR2 FQNEAQ. The CDR3 covers 15 residues. Trimming took 7 bases from V and 2 from J; bases not matched to a gene: 9. CDR3 protein: CASNPYVAGAYEQYF. In nucleotides, the CDR3 is TGTGCCAGCAACCCCTACGTAGCGGGAGCCTACGAGCAGTACTTC. The variable domain in full, with the rest retrieved from reference TRBV7-8 and TRBJ2-7, is GAGVSQSPRYKVAKRGQDVALRCDPISGHVSLFWYQQALGQGPEFLTYFQNEAQLDKSGLPSDRFFAERPEGSVSTLKIQRTQQEDSAVYLCASNPYVAGAYEQYFGPGTRLTVT.

The gene calls are TRBV12-3 or TRBV12-4 and TRBJ1-3; D call uncertain. V was trimmed by 5 bases and J by 2 bases, leaving 13 bases between them. The CDR3 is 15 amino acids. The DNA of the CDR3 is TGTGCCAGCAGTCTTACACCGGCCCCTGGAAACACCATATATTTT. Protein: CASSLTPAPGNTIYF.

At least ten counts were recorded for this clonotype. V gene TRBV10-3 combines with J gene TRBJ1-1; D is undetermined. Germline lookup yields CDR1 ENHRY and CDR2 SYGVKD. Trimming shortened V by 3 bases and J by 1 base, and 9 bases separated the two germline ends. The CDR3 is 14 amino acids. Here the CDR3 DNA reads TGTGCCATCAGTGAAGTAGGAGGGAACACTGAAGCTTTCTTT. This codes for CAISEVGGNTEAFF.

The V call is TRBV7-6, the J call TRBJ1-4, with D uncertain. Germline V lookup: CDR1 SGHVS, CDR2 FNYEAQ. The germline V and J ends were trimmed by 1 base and 7 bases, with 7 bases remaining between them. The CDR3 totals 13 residues. The CDR3 DNA reads as TGTGCCAGCAGCTTAGGCCCGGTTGAAAAACTGTTTTTT. Protein sequence: CASSLGPVEKLFF. The full variable domain, with the rest looked up from reference TRBV7-6 and TRBJ1-4, is GAGVSQSPRYKVTKRGQDVALRCDPISGHVSLYWYRQALGQGPEFLTYFNYEAQQDKSGLPNDRFSAERPEGSISTLTIQRTEQRDSAMYRCASSLGPVEKLFFGSGTQLSVL.

This clonotype appeared many times. The gene calls are TRBV9 and TRBJ2-5, with D uncertain. CDR3 length: 13 amino acids. Germline CDR1 reads SGDLS; CDR2 reads YYNGEE. V was shortened by 3 bases and J by 7 bases, with 13 bases between the two germline ends. CDR3 residues: CASSDGPPGTQYF. In DNA form, the CDR3 reads TGTGCCAGCAGCGATGGACCGCCGGGGACCCAGTACTTC. The full variable domain, rest sourced from reference TRBV9 and TRBJ2-5, is DSGVTQTPKHLITATGQRVTLRCSPRSGDLSVYWYQQSLDQGLQFLIQYYNGEERAKGNILERFSAQQFPDLHSELNLSSLELGDSALYFCASSDGPPGTQYFGPGTRLLVL.

This clonotype was seen at least ten times. J is TRBJ1-1 and V is TRBV19; TRBD1 matches at 7 bases. The V gene end was trimmed by 6 bases and the J gene end by 1 base; junction bases not matched to a gene: 11. Germline V gene sequence: CDR1 LNHDA, CDR2 SQIVND (reference sequence). The CDR3 extends over 16 amino acids. The CDR3 DNA reads as TGTGCCAGTAGCCCGCCTGTGACAGGGTCGAACACTGAAGCTTTCTTT. This gives the protein CASSPPVTGSNTEAFF.

This clonotype was observed at least ten times. The genes are TRBV18 and TRBJ2-7; D unclear. Germline loops: CDR1 KGHSH, CDR2 LQKENI. V was clipped by 3 bases and J by 0 bases, with 12 bases between them. This CDR3 comprises 15 residues. The CDR3 DNA is TGTGCCAGCTCACCCGCCGCCCGTGCCTCCTACGAGCAGTACTTC. Translated, it gives CASSPAARASYEQYF.

This clonotype was observed at least ten times. The chain couples TRBV24-1 to TRBJ2-3, with a weak D call TRBD1 (6 bases). V shed 3 bases and J shed 2 bases, with 8 bases lying between them. This CDR3 has 14 amino acids. Germline CDR1 KGHDR, CDR2 SFDVKD. CDR3 in amino acids: CATSDGQHTDTQYF. DNA of the CDR3: TGTGCCACCAGTGATGGACAGCACACAGATACGCAGTATTTT.

The V and J genes are TRBV18 and TRBJ2-1; 7 bases map to TRBD1. The CDR3 runs to 14 residues. Germline V gene data show CDR1 as KGHSH and CDR2 as LQKENI. With 3 bases clipped from V and 5 bases from J, the junction kept 4 bases outside the gene matches. CDR3 nucleotides: TGTGCCAGCTCACCGGGACAGCAAAACAATGAGCAGTTCTTC. The encoded protein is CASSPGQQNNEQFF.

The gene calls are TRBV7-9 and TRBJ1-1; TRBD1 aligns across 7 bases. Germline loops: CDR1 SEHNR, CDR2 FQNEAQ (reference sequence). V lost 5 bases to trimming and J lost 0 bases; unmatched junction nucleotides: 6. The CDR3 extends over 15 amino acids. CDR3 in amino acids: CASSVDRHMNTEAFF. CDR3 sequence (DNA): TGTGCCAGCAGCGTGGACAGGCATATGAACACTGAAGCTTTCTTT.

The chain employs TRBV7-9 and TRBJ2-3; D is ambiguous. With 5 bases removed from V and 4 bases from J, the gap between germline ends came to 7 bases. The CDR3 sequence is 12 residues long. CDR1 and CDR2 (germline): SEHNR, FQNEAQ (reference sequence). CDR3 DNA sequence: TGTGCCAGCAGCCCTCGACCAGATACGCAGTATTTT. Its protein is CASSPRPDTQYF.

The sample holds a few counts of this clonotype. The V gene is TRBV28, the J gene TRBJ2-5; no clear D. The ends were cut back, 6 bases at V and 9 bases at J, with 14 bases in the middle. CDR3 length equals 12 residues. Germline lookup yields CDR1 MDHEN and CDR2 SYDVKM. CDR3 nucleotide sequence: TGTGCCAGCAGCCGTCCCAACCGCCCCCAGTACTTC. It translates to CASSRPNRPQYF.

This clonotype was found many times. Here the CDR3 reads CASSLQGVDTQYF. CDR3 nucleotide sequence: TGTGCCAGCAGCTTACAGGGGGTAGATACGCAGTATTTT. The chain joins TRBV7-9 to TRBJ2-3; 7 bases are shared with TRBD1. This CDR3 is built from 13 residues. V lost 2 bases and J lost 5; bases outside the gene matches: 1. Germline loops: CDR1 SEHNR, CDR2 FQNEAQ (reference sequence).